Each of the 2 T cell receptor beta chains below was sequenced from the same sample in a study of blood T cell repertoires in COVID-19 (dated by TCRdb to the early 2020s). The library was prepared using the immunoSEQ multiplex PCR assay. In TCRdb, the immuneACCESS table is reduced to in-frame sequences with V and J assigned. These tables do not hold every clone; where another copy was compared, an unresolved V gene accounts for under half, and the others remain unexplained. The sample table holds around 200,000 clones, of which roughly 86% were seen once. The ten largest clones represent 1.5% to 2% of the sample. Sequencing was done on a sample of peripheral blood. These receptors originate from a man aged 18-30 years with active or convalescent COVID-19.

On this clone itself: Other DNA variants within this sample encode the same CDR3. This chain links TRBV27 with TRBJ2-7; a possible D gene is TRBD1 (5 bases). The CDR3 sequence is 12 residues long. V lost 2 bases, J lost 6 bases, and 8 bases lay in between. Germline CDR1 reads MNHEY; CDR2 reads SMNVEV (reference sequence). This chain's CDR3 is CASSLQGGEQYF. In DNA, the CDR3 is TGTGCCAGCAGTTTACAGGGTGGCGAGCAGTACTTC.

The rearrangement joins TRBV19 to TRBJ2-1, with D perhaps matching TRBD2 (5 bases). This CDR3 has 10 residues. Germline V CDR1 and CDR2: LNHDA, SQIVND (reference sequence). Trimming took off 9 bases at V and 7 bases at J, with 7 bases between the two ends. The CDR3 nucleotides read TGTGCCAGCGGACTGAATGAGCAGTTCTTC. Encoded protein: CASGLNEQFF. Full variable domain (remainder filled in from reference TRBV19 and TRBJ2-1): DGGITQSPKYLFRKEGQNVTLSCEQNLNHDAMYWYRQDPGQGLRLIYYSQIVNDFQKGDIAEGYSVSREKKESFPLTVTSAQKNPTAFYLCASGLNEQFFGPGTRLTVL.